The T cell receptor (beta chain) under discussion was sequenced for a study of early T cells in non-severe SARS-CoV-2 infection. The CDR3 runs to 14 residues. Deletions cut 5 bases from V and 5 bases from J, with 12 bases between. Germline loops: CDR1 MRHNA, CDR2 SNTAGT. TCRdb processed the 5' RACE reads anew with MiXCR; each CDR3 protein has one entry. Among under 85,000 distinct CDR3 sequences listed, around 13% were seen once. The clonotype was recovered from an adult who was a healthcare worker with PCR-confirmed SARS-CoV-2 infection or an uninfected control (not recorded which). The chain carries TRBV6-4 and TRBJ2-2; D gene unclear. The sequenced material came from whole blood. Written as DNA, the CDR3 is TGTGCCAGCAGTAAGGACGGTGGTACCGGGGAGCTGTTTTTT. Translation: CASSKDGGTGELFF.